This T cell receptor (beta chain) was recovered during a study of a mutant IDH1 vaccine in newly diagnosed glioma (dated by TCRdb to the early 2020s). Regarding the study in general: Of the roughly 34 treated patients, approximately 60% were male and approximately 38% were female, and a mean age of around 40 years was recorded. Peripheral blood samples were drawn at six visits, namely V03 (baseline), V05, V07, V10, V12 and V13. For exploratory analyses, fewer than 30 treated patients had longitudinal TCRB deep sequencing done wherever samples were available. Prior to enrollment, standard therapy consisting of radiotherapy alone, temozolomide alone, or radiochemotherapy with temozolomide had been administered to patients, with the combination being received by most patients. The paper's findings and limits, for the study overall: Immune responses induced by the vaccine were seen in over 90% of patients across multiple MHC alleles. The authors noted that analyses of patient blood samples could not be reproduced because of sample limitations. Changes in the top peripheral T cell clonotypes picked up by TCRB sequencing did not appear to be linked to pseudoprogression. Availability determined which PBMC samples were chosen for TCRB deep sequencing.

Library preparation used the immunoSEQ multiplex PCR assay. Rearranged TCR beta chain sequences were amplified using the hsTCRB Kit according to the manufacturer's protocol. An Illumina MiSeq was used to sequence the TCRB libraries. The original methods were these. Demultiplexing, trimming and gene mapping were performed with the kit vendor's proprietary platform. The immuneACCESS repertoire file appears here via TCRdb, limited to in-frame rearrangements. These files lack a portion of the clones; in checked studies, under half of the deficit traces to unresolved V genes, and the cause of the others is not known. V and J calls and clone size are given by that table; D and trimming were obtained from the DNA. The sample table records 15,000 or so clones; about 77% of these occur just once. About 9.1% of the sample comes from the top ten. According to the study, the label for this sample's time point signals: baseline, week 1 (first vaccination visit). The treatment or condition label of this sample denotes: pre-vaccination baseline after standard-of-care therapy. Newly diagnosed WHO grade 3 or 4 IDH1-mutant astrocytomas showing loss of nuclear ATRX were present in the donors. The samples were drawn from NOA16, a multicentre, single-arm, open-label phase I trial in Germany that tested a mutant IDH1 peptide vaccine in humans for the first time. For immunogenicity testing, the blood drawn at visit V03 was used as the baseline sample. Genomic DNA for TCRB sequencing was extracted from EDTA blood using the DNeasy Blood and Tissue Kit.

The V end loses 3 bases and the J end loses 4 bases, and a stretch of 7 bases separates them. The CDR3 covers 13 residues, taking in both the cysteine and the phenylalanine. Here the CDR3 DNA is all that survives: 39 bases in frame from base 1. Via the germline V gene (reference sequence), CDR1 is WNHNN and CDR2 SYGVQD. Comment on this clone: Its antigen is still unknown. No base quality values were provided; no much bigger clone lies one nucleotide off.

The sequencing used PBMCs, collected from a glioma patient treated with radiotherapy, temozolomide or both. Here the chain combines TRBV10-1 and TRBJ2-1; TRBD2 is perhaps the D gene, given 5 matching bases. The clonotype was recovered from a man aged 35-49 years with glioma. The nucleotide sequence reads TGCGCCAGCAGTGATGGAGGATACAATGAGCAGTTCTTC. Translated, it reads CASSDGGYNEQFF.